This is a list of T cell receptor beta chains from one sample in a study of blood T cell repertoires in COVID-19. Using immunoSEQ multiplex PCR, the repertoire was profiled, and TCRdb retains in-frame clones only, with some absent. The profile shows 200,000 to 250,000 clones, 85% to 90% of them singletons. The material sequenced was peripheral blood. Every receptor here comes from a man aged 25 to 40 with COVID-19, enrolled during active disease. Each CDR3 is given with its conserved first and last residue. The D gene is left open where the match is weak. Expanded clones get a size class; other rows say once, few or many, or leave the size out.

V,J,size,D,CDR3,DNA
TRBV7-2,TRBJ2-7,NA,NA,CASSPHSDEQYF,TGTGCCAGCAGCCCCCATTCGGACGAGCAGTACTTC
TRBV7-8,TRBJ1-6,NA,TRBD1,CASSFNQGANSPLHF,TGTGCCAGCAGCTTCAACCAGGGGGCGAATTCACCCCTCCACTTT
TRBV7-6,TRBJ2-1,NA,TRBD1,CASSLAGQGIGTSYNEQFF,TGTGCCAGCAGCTTAGCGGGACAGGGAATAGGGACCTCCTACAATGAGCAGTTCTTC
TRBV5-4,TRBJ2-3,NA,NA,CASRWDTSTDTQYF,TGTGCCAGCAGGTGGGACACTAGCACAGATACGCAGTATTTT
TRBV18,TRBJ1-3,NA,NA,CASSPPGLRSGNTIYF,TGTGCCAGCTCACCACCTGGCTTACGCTCTGGAAACACCATATATTTT
TRBV5-8,TRBJ2-5,once,NA,CASKKTPGRETQYF,TGTGCCAGTAAAAAAACGCCAGGGCGGGAGACCCAGTACTTC
TRBV28,TRBJ2-1,NA,NA,CASSFKKLTWSSYNEQFF,TGTGCCAGCAGCTTCAAAAAGTTAACTTGGAGTTCCTACAATGAGCAGTTCTTC
TRBV24-1,TRBJ1-1,NA,NA,CATSDYRGEAFF,TGTGCCACCAGTGATTACCGGGGTGAAGCTTTCTTT
TRBV28,TRBJ2-1,NA,TRBD1,CASRSPGQLLNEQFF,TGTGCCAGCAGGTCTCCGGGACAGTTGCTGAATGAGCAGTTCTTC
TRBV27,TRBJ2-5,NA,TRBD2,CASSSGLAEPETQYF,TGTGCCAGCAGTTCGGGACTAGCGGAGCCGGAGACCCAGTACTTC
TRBV15,TRBJ1-3,NA,NA,CATSRSEGRNTIYF,TGTGCCACCAGCAGATCTGAGGGAAGAAACACCATATATTTT
TRBV12-3/TRBV12-4,TRBJ1-2,NA,NA,CASRPTRSYTF,TGTGCCAGCAGGCCGACTAGGAGCTACACCTTC